The 15 T cell receptor beta chains below were found in one sample sequenced in a study of graft-versus-host responses after intestinal transplantation. Tissue from the graft was processed to free its intraepithelial and lamina propria lymphocytes. Data came from immunoSEQ multiplex PCR; TCRdb stores just in-frame clones and leaves some out. The sample includes 5,000 to 7,000 clones, less than 70% of them seen just once. Sequenced here: ileum tissue, sampled approximately 310 days after intestinal transplant. The receptor source for this set is a human patient who received an intestinal transplant, so some T cells may come from the graft donor.

This sequence joins TRBV18 and TRBJ1-1; 7 bases line up with TRBD1. Germline CDR1 KGHSH, CDR2 LQKENI. With 3 bases clipped from V and 7 bases from J, the junction kept 5 bases outside the gene matches. The CDR3 has 13 amino acids. The CDR3 loop reads CASSPTGTIEAFF. The CDR3 bases are TGTGCCAGCTCACCGACAGGGACCATTGAAGCTTTCTTT.

The V call is TRBV5-6, the J call TRBJ2-1; 10 bases line up with TRBD2. CDR3 length: 16 amino acids. CDR1 and CDR2 from the germline V gene are SGHDT and YYEEEE. The J segment lost 4 bases and the V segment lost 2 bases, leaving 6 bases of the junction unmatched. The CDR3 region has the DNA TGTGCCAGCAGCTTACCGGGACTAGCGATATACAATGAGCAGTTCTTC. The encoded protein is CASSLPGLAIYNEQFF. Based on the CDR3 plus reference TRBV5-6 and TRBJ2-1, the full variable domain is DAGVTQSPTHLIKTRGQQVTLRCSPKSGHDTVSWYQQALGQGPQFIFQYYEEEERQRGNFPDRFSGHQFPNYSSELNVNALLLGDSALYLCASSLPGLAIYNEQFFGPGTRLTVL.

V usage is TRBV7-9 and J usage is TRBJ2-7; D assignment may be TRBD1 or TRBD2 (5 bases each). The V and J ends lost 3 bases and 4 bases respectively, with 19 bases between them. The CDR3 runs to 16 residues. Germline CDR1 SEHNR, CDR2 FQNEAQ (reference sequence). CDR3 protein: CASSFHSRGWFYEQYF. DNA for the CDR3: TGTGCCAGCAGCTTCCATTCGAGGGGCTGGTTTTACGAGCAGTACTTC.

The chain joins TRBV28 to TRBJ2-3; weak D call: TRBD1 (6 bases). V was trimmed by 4 bases and J by 6 bases, leaving 8 bases between them. CDR1 MDHEN and CDR2 SYDVKM come from the germline V gene. This CDR3 contains 12 residues. The CDR3 is CASSYRVDTQYF. The CDR3 DNA follows: TGTGCCAGCAGTTACAGGGTGGATACGCAGTATTTT.

This clone occurred once. Germline is not matched at one junction end, which may reflect a read error. The chain carries TRBV5-4 and TRBJ2-1; TRBD2 aligns across 11 bases. The germline V gene encodes CDR1 SGHNT and CDR2 YYREEE (reference sequence). The length of the CDR3 is 15 residues. CDR3 region: CASRSRLAGYNEQFF. The CDR3 coding sequence is TGCGCCAGCCGATCCAGACTAGCGGGATACAATGAGCAGTTCTTC.

The rearrangement joins TRBV7-2 to TRBJ2-2; possible D gene TRBD1, 5 bases. This CDR3 has 15 amino acids. The V gene's germline CDR1 is SGHTA and CDR2 FQGNSA. Deletions cut 5 bases from V and 5 bases from J, with 15 bases between. DNA for the CDR3: TGTGCCAGCAGCAGAAATTCCAGGGTTACCGGGGAGCTGTTTTTT. Amino acid sequence: CASSRNSRVTGELFF. Combining the CDR3 with reference TRBV7-2 and TRBJ2-2 gives the whole variable domain GAGVSQSPSNKVTEKGKDVELRCDPISGHTALYWYRQSLGQGLEFLIYFQGNSAPDKSGLPSDRFSAERTGGSVSTLTIQRTQQEDSAVYLCASSRNSRVTGELFFGEGSRLTVL.

This clone has a single count. The chain carries TRBV5-4 and TRBJ1-6; TRBD1 aligns across 10 bases. CDR3 length: 17 amino acids. The germline gives CDR1 SGHNT, CDR2 YYREEE (reference sequence). J gave up 3 bases and V 0 bases, and 3 bases lay outside the gene matches. For the CDR3, the DNA is TGTGCCAGCAGCTTGGGACAGGGGGCAAACTATAATTCACCCCTCCACTTT. The encoded protein is CASSLGQGANYNSPLHF. The full variable domain, its missing parts supplied by reference TRBV5-4 and TRBJ1-6, is ETGVTQSPTHLIKTRGQQVTLRCSSQSGHNTVSWYQQALGQGPQFIFQYYREEENGRGNFPPRFSGLQFPNYSSELNVNALELDDSALYLCASSLGQGANYNSPLHFGNGTRLTVT.

This chain joins TRBV7-2 and TRBJ2-1, with 13 bases matching TRBD2. This CDR3 has 17 amino acids. Germline V CDR1 and CDR2: SGHTA, FQGNSA. The ends lost 5 bases at V and 1 base at J; junction bases unmatched: 5. The chain's CDR3 is CASSRTSGSKSYNEQFF. DNA of the CDR3: TGTGCCAGCAGCCGGACTAGCGGGAGCAAATCCTACAATGAGCAGTTCTTC.

V is TRBV15 and J is TRBJ2-1; D remains unclear. Germline-derived CDR1 and CDR2 are LNHNV and YYDKDF (reference sequence). The CDR3 is 13 amino acids. Trimming left V 9 bases short and J 6 bases short, with 15 bases between. The CDR3 region is CATLHLVSNEQFF. The CDR3 bases are TGTGCCACTCTACATCTAGTAAGCAATGAGCAGTTCTTC.

V is TRBV7-3 and J is TRBJ2-5; no reliable D call. This CDR3 contains 13 residues. Germline assignment: CDR1 SGHTA and CDR2 FQGTGA. V was pared by 1 base and J by 5 bases, with 8 bases between. The CDR3: CASSLSYGETQYF. The CDR3 DNA follows: TGTGCCAGCAGCTTAAGCTATGGCGAGACCCAGTACTTC.

V gene TRBV18 combines with J gene TRBJ2-5; D not resolved. V was clipped by 2 bases and J by 4 bases, with 20 bases between them. The CDR3 loop spans 17 amino acids. From germline, CDR1 is KGHSH and CDR2 LQKENI. The chain's CDR3 is CASSPVRANNLAETQYF. For the CDR3, the DNA is TGTGCCAGCTCACCAGTTCGTGCCAACAATCTGGCAGAGACCCAGTACTTC.

The chain links TRBV5-1 to TRBJ2-6, with 12 bases lining up with TRBD1. The ends lost 4 bases at V and 2 bases at J; junction bases unmatched: 7. CDR1 and CDR2 from the germline V gene are SGHRS and YFSETQ. This CDR3 contains 18 residues. The CDR3: CASSLSGTGGAGANVLTF. CDR3 sequence (DNA): TGCGCCAGCAGCCTCTCCGGGACAGGGGGCGCTGGGGCCAACGTCCTGACTTTC.

This rearrangement joins TRBV18 to TRBJ1-2; D uncertain. CDR1 KGHSH and CDR2 LQKENI come from the germline V gene. The V end lost 2 bases, the J end lost 4 bases, and 11 bases lay between the germline ends. CDR3 size: 14 residues. DNA for the CDR3: TGTGCCAGCTCACCAGGGAGAACGTTCTATGGCTACACCTTC. This translates into CASSPGRTFYGYTF.

The rearrangement links TRBV9 to TRBJ2-3, with TRBD2 matching over 10 bases. The V and J ends lost 0 bases and 5 bases, in that order; junction bases with no gene match: 9. Germline CDR1 reads SGDLS; CDR2 reads YYNGEE. The CDR3 loop spans 17 amino acids. CDR3 nucleotide sequence: TGTGCCAGCAGCGTAGAGGGTAGCGGGAGGTTTGTAGATACGCAGTATTTT. It encodes CASSVEGSGRFVDTQYF.

The rearrangement uses TRBV25-1 and TRBJ2-5, with TRBD2 matching over 13 bases. The better agreement between TRBJ2-7 and the DNA end casts doubt on the J call. This CDR3 comprises 13 residues. Germline V gives CDR1 MGHDK, CDR2 SYGVNS. The CDR3 protein is CAAGTSGAYEQYF. CDR3 DNA: TGTGCCGCGGGGACTAGCGGGGCCTACGAGCAGTACTTC.